Below are 20 T cell receptor beta chains sequenced from a single sample in a study of graft-versus-host responses after intestinal transplantation (dated by TCRdb to about 2021). In light of the paper, this sample's time point label describes: cells obtained before transplantation from donor or recipient. Libraries were prepared through the immunoSEQ multiplex PCR assay. TCRdb stores this immuneACCESS table with in-frame sequences only. Part of the clones is absent; in the studies checked, under half of the shortfall reflects unresolved V genes, and no reason is known for the rest. The sample profile shows around 21,000 clones; under 40% of them were found once. Roughly 2% of the sample comes from the top ten. Source: alloreactive CD4+ T cells from a mixed lymphocyte reaction culture, taken before transplantation. The cell subset or site label for this specimen denotes: CFSE-low proliferating T cells sorted from roughly six-day pre-transplant mixed lymphocyte reaction (GvH or HvG direction). The source is a human patient who was an organ donor for intestinal transplantation.

The rearrangement joins TRBV9 to TRBJ1-1; possibly TRBD1 for D (6 bases). Germline values: CDR1 SGDLS, CDR2 YYNGEE. The CDR3 covers 16 residues. The V end was cut by 3 bases, the J end by 4 bases, with 19 bases between. The CDR3 loop reads CASSGEGGSPVTEAFF. Written as DNA, the CDR3 is TGTGCCAGCAGCGGCGAGGGGGGTAGCCCCGTCACTGAAGCTTTCTTT.

CDR3 sequence: CASSLVAEIANTGELFF. CDR3 bases: TGTGCCAGCAGCTTAGTTGCGGAAATCGCGAACACCGGGGAGCTGTTTTTT. The rearrangement links TRBV7-9 to TRBJ2-2, with no clear D. This CDR3 contains 17 residues. Per germline, CDR1 SEHNR and CDR2 FQNEAQ (reference sequence). The V gene lost 1 base and the J gene lost 0 bases, with 12 bases spanning the gap.

The chain recombines TRBV9 with TRBJ2-1; 7 bases fit TRBD1. Germline V gives CDR1 SGDLS, CDR2 YYNGEE. J was trimmed by 3 bases and V by 6 bases; bases with no gene match: 6. The CDR3 sequence is 14 residues long. This CDR3 is CASTPGGHYNEQFF. The CDR3 nucleotides read TGTGCCAGCACCCCAGGGGGACACTACAATGAGCAGTTCTTC.

The chain couples TRBV5-1 to TRBJ2-1; the D is unclear. Per germline, CDR1 SGHRS and CDR2 YFSETQ. The CDR3 runs to 15 residues. V was pared by 0 bases and J by 4 bases, with 11 bases between. For the CDR3, the DNA is TGCGCCAGCAGCTTGGGTCGGTCGGATTACAATGAGCAGTTCTTC. The encoded protein is CASSLGRSDYNEQFF.

This clone has just a few counts. The chain combines TRBV7-8 with TRBJ2-1; 9 bases align to TRBD2. V was clipped by 5 bases and J by 0 bases; unmatched bases: 5. The germline V gene encodes CDR1 SGHVS and CDR2 FQNEAQ. The CDR3 extends over 16 amino acids. This CDR3 is CASSPLAGASYNEQFF. The CDR3 DNA reads as TGTGCCAGCAGCCCTTTAGCGGGAGCCTCCTACAATGAGCAGTTCTTC. Using reference TRBV7-8 and TRBJ2-1 for the parts outside the CDR3, the full variable domain is GAGVSQSPRYKVAKRGQDVALRCDPISGHVSLFWYQQALGQGPEFLTYFQNEAQLDKSGLPSDRFFAERPEGSVSTLKIQRTQQEDSAVYLCASSPLAGASYNEQFFGPGTRLTVL.

This rearrangement joins TRBV5-4 to TRBJ1-1; 8 bases map to TRBD1. The trim removed 4 bases at V and 10 bases at J, leaving 15 bases unmatched. The V gene's germline CDR1 is SGHNT and CDR2 YYREEE (reference sequence). CDR3 length: 15 amino acids. CDR3 loop: CASSQDARGLWGAFF. In nucleotides, the CDR3 is TGTGCCAGCAGCCAAGACGCCAGGGGGCTTTGGGGAGCTTTCTTT.

V and J are TRBV28 and TRBJ1-1; tentatively, D is TRBD1 (6 bases). The germline V and J ends were trimmed by 3 bases and 10 bases, with 12 bases remaining between them. The length of the CDR3 is 12 residues. CDR1 and CDR2 (germline): MDHEN, SYDVKM. The CDR3 nucleotides read TGTGCCAGCAGTTTCCGGGGGCGGCGAGCTTTCTTT. Translating gives CASSFRGRRAFF. The entire variable domain, with the rest obtained from reference TRBV28 and TRBJ1-1, is as follows: DVKVTQSSRYLVKRTGEKVFLECVQDMDHENMFWYRQDPGLGLRLIYFSYDVKMKEKGDIPEGYSVSREKKERFSLILESASTNQTSMYLCASSFRGRRAFFGQGTRLTVV.

This clone appeared a few times. This chain uses TRBV6-1 with TRBJ2-2, with 7 bases aligning to TRBD2. The junction had 8 bases not matched to a gene; V was cut back by 7 bases and J by 6 bases. The CDR3 is made up of 14 amino acids. The germline CDR1 and CDR2 sequences are MNHNS and SASEGT. This chain's CDR3 is CASKWKGGSGELFF. In nucleotides, the CDR3 is TGTGCCAGCAAATGGAAGGGAGGGTCCGGGGAGCTGTTTTTT.

The chain uses TRBV18 and TRBJ2-7, with D perhaps matching TRBD2 (5 bases). From germline, CDR1 is KGHSH and CDR2 LQKENI. This CDR3 is 15 amino acids long. Trimming took 3 bases from V and 5 from J, leaving 17 bases between them. The CDR3 is CASSPSFGVRDEQYF. CDR3 DNA: TGTGCCAGCTCACCCAGCTTCGGGGTTAGGGACGAGCAGTACTTC. The full variable domain, rest sourced from reference TRBV18 and TRBJ2-7, is NAGVMQNPRHLVRRRGQEARLRCSPMKGHSHVYWYRQLPEEGLKFMVYLQKENIIDESGMPKERFSAEFPKEGPSILRIQQVVRGDSAAYFCASSPSFGVRDEQYFGPGTRLTVT.

Of note for this clone: Other DNA variants within this sample encode the same CDR3. The chain is built from TRBV5-1 and TRBJ2-7, with 7 bases identical to TRBD1. Germline loops: CDR1 SGHRS, CDR2 YFSETQ. This CDR3 comprises 13 residues. Germline trimming cut 2 bases from V and 4 bases from J; bases unmatched to any gene: 3. CDR3 region: CASSLAQGYEQYF. Here the CDR3 DNA reads TGCGCCAGCAGCTTAGCACAGGGGTACGAGCAGTACTTC.

The gene calls are TRBV7-2 and TRBJ2-5; tentatively, D is TRBD1 or TRBD2 (5 bases each). The germline V gene has CDR1 SGHTA and CDR2 FQGNSA. The V gene lost 1 base and the J gene lost 1 base, with 13 bases spanning the gap. The CDR3 runs to 16 residues. The CDR3 region is CASSLGPGTAQETQYF. CDR3 bases: TGTGCCAGCAGCTTAGGCCCTGGGACGGCCCAAGAGACCCAGTACTTC. The entire variable domain, with the rest obtained from reference TRBV7-2 and TRBJ2-5, is as follows: GAGVSQSPSNKVTEKGKDVELRCDPISGHTALYWYRQSLGQGLEFLIYFQGNSAPDKSGLPSDRFSAERTGGSVSTLTIQRTQQEDSAVYLCASSLGPGTAQETQYFGPGTRLLVL.

This clone was found a few times. The rearrangement links TRBV30 to TRBJ1-5, with a tentative D call TRBD1 (6 bases). Germline V gene data show CDR1 as GTSNPN and CDR2 as SVGIG (reference sequence). This CDR3 is 13 amino acids long. V lost 1 base and J lost 7, with 11 bases in between. The CDR3 reads CAWSDTGFQPQHF. The DNA of the CDR3 is TGTGCCTGGAGTGATACAGGGTTCCAGCCCCAGCATTTT. The whole variable domain, filled in from reference TRBV30 and TRBJ1-5, reads SQTIHQWPATLVQPVGSPLSLECTVEGTSNPNLYWYRQAAGRGLQLLFYSVGIGQISSEVPQNLSASRPQDRQFILSSKKLLLSDSGFYLCAWSDTGFQPQHFGDGTRLSIL.

The chain recombines TRBV14 with TRBJ1-4; possible D gene TRBD1, 6 bases. This CDR3 has 18 residues. Trimming removed 0 bases from V and 0 bases from J, with 14 bases in between. CDR1 SGHDN and CDR2 FVKESK come from the germline V gene. The CDR3 is CASSQEGAGQPTNEKLFF. CDR3 bases: TGTGCCAGCAGCCAAGAGGGCGCTGGACAGCCAACTAATGAAAAACTGTTTTTT.

This clone is medium-sized. The CDR3 nucleotides read TGTGCCAGCAGTTTATTACAGGGTTATGGCTACACCTTC. This gives the protein CASSLLQGYGYTF. The genes are TRBV27 and TRBJ1-2, with a tentative D call TRBD1 (6 bases). Germline V gene data show CDR1 as MNHEY and CDR2 as SMNVEV (reference sequence). The CDR3 extends over 13 amino acids. V was cut by 1 base and J by 5 bases, with 8 bases left in between.

The sample holds one count of this clone. The CDR3 sequence: CASSEHGSGTPDTQYF. The CDR3 nucleotides are TGTGCCAGCAGCGAGCATGGTAGCGGGACCCCAGATACGCAGTATTTT. The chain couples TRBV7-2 to TRBJ2-3; 8 bases are a match to TRBD2. With V trimmed by 5 bases and J by 4 bases, 11 bases remained unmatched. Germline CDR1 and CDR2: SGHTA and FQGNSA. The CDR3 has 16 residues.

The V call is TRBV18, the J call TRBJ2-5; the D gene could be TRBD1 or TRBD2 (5 bases each). The germline CDR1 and CDR2 sequences are KGHSH and LQKENI. V gave up 2 bases and J gave up 3 bases, with 7 bases separating them. The length of the CDR3 is 13 residues. The CDR3 DNA is TGTGCCAGCTCACCAGGGACCAAAGAGACCCAGTACTTC. Amino acid sequence: CASSPGTKETQYF.

CDR3 bases: TGTGCCAGCAGTGAAGAGATGGGAGAATCTACGCAGTATTTT. It translates to CASSEEMGESTQYF. This rearrangement joins TRBV6-1 to TRBJ2-3, with D possibly being TRBD2 (5 bases). The germline V gene has CDR1 MNHNS and CDR2 SASEGT. V gave up 1 base and J gave up 8 bases, with 13 bases separating them. The CDR3 runs 14 residues.

V is TRBV2 and J is TRBJ2-4, with D possibly being TRBD2 (6 bases). Looked up from germline, CDR1 is SNHLY and CDR2 is FYNNEI. The CDR3 runs 14 residues. V shed 0 bases and J shed 8 bases, with 11 bases lying between them. The CDR3 coding sequence is TGTGCCAGCAGTGAAGCCACCTGGAGGGACATTCAGTACTTC. Translation: CASSEATWRDIQYF.

This clone is medium-sized by share. Relative to the germline gene, one junction end is altered; a read error may explain this. V usage is TRBV10-3 and J usage is TRBJ2-7; D is possibly TRBD2 (5 bases). CDR1 and CDR2 (germline): ENHRY, SYGVKD. There are 11 residues in the CDR3. The CDR3 sequence is CAIGSDYAQYF. The DNA for the CDR3 is TGTGCCATCGGCTCAGACTACGCGCAGTACTTC.

This clone was seen only a few times. This rearrangement joins TRBV5-6 to TRBJ1-2, with 7 bases fitting TRBD1. V shed 0 bases, J shed 8 bases, and the junction held 4 bases outside the gene matches. CDR1 is SGHDT and CDR2 is YYEEEE in the germline V gene. The CDR3 is made up of 13 amino acids. The CDR3 DNA follows: TGTGCCAGCAGCTTGGTTCAGGGGGAGGGCTACACCTTC. Its protein product is CASSLVQGEGYTF.